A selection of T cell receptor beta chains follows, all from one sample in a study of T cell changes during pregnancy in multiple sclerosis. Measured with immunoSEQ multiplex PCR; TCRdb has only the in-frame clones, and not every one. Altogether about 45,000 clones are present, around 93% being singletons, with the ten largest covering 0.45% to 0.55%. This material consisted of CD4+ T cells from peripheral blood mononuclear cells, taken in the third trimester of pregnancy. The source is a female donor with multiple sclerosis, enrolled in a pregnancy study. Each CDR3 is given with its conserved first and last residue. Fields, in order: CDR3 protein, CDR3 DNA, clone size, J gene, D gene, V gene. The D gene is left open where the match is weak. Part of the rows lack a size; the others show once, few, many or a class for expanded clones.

CDR3aa: CASSLPGQRSNQPQHF; CDR3nt: TGTGCCAGCAGTTTACCGGGACAACGTAGCAATCAGCCCCAGCATTTT; abundance: -; j_gene: TRBJ1-5; d_gene: -; v_gene: TRBV28
CDR3aa: CSVEGHRGTRYEQYF; CDR3nt: TGCAGCGTTGAAGGACACAGGGGAACGAGATACGAGCAGTACTTC; abundance: -; j_gene: TRBJ2-7; d_gene: TRBD1; v_gene: TRBV29-1
CDR3aa: CARSFDRGRKIEQYF; CDR3nt: TGTGCCAGAAGCTTCGACAGGGGGCGTAAAATCGAGCAGTACTTC; abundance: -; j_gene: TRBJ2-7; d_gene: TRBD1; v_gene: TRBV5-3
CDR3aa: CASEGGVTYEQYF; CDR3nt: TGTGCCAGCGAGGGCGGGGTAACCTACGAGCAGTACTTC; abundance: once; j_gene: TRBJ2-7; d_gene: -; v_gene: TRBV6-1
CDR3aa: CASSYVTGNGYTF; CDR3nt: TGTGCCAGCAGTTATGTGACAGGGAATGGCTACACCTTC; abundance: -; j_gene: TRBJ1-2; d_gene: TRBD1; v_gene: TRBV27
CDR3aa: CASSLSPLRGSEQYF; CDR3nt: TGTGCCAGCAGCTTATCGCCCTTAAGAGGATCCGAGCAGTACTTC; abundance: -; j_gene: TRBJ2-7; d_gene: -; v_gene: TRBV11-2
CDR3aa: CASSPSWGGEKLFF; CDR3nt: TGTGCCAGCTCACCTTCCTGGGGGGGTGAAAAACTGTTTTTT; abundance: -; j_gene: TRBJ1-4; d_gene: -; v_gene: TRBV18
CDR3aa: CASSVDLAGVETQYF; CDR3nt: TGTGCCAGCAGCGTAGACCTAGCGGGAGTGGAGACCCAGTACTTC; abundance: few; j_gene: TRBJ2-5; d_gene: TRBD2; v_gene: TRBV9
CDR3aa: CASSMGGTGGSYEQYF; CDR3nt: TGTGCCAGTAGTATGGGTGGGACGGGGGGCTCCTACGAGCAGTACTTC; abundance: -; j_gene: TRBJ2-7; d_gene: TRBD2; v_gene: TRBV19
CDR3aa: CASSLRLADNEQFF; CDR3nt: TGTGCCAGCAGCTTAAGACTAGCGGACAATGAGCAGTTCTTC; abundance: -; j_gene: TRBJ2-1; d_gene: TRBD2; v_gene: TRBV11-3
CDR3aa: CASSLGSSGSRTDTQYF; CDR3nt: TGCGCCAGCAGCTTGGGATCCTCGGGTTCCCGCACAGATACGCAGTATTTT; abundance: -; j_gene: TRBJ2-3; d_gene: -; v_gene: TRBV5-1
CDR3aa: CASSFNRDRAGYTF; CDR3nt: TGTGCCAGCAGCTTTAACCGGGACAGGGCTGGCTACACCTTC; abundance: -; j_gene: TRBJ1-2; d_gene: TRBD1; v_gene: TRBV7-2
CDR3aa: CASSGETGSKNEKLFF; CDR3nt: TGTGCCAGCAGCGGGGAGACAGGGAGTAAGAATGAAAAACTGTTTTTT; abundance: -; j_gene: TRBJ1-4; d_gene: TRBD1; v_gene: TRBV5-6
CDR3aa: CASSKGLAGGPYYEQYF; CDR3nt: TGTGCCAGCAGCAAGGGACTAGCGGGAGGGCCTTATTACGAGCAGTACTTC; abundance: -; j_gene: TRBJ2-7; d_gene: -; v_gene: TRBV21-1
CDR3aa: CASSSTYEQYF; CDR3nt: TGTGCCAGCAGTTCAACATACGAGCAGTACTTC; abundance: -; j_gene: TRBJ2-7; d_gene: -; v_gene: TRBV28
CDR3aa: CASSLDSNTGELFF; CDR3nt: TGTGCCAGCAGCCTGGACTCTAACACCGGGGAGCTGTTTTTT; abundance: -; j_gene: TRBJ2-2; d_gene: -; v_gene: TRBV7-6
CDR3aa: CASSLGDTANNEQFF; CDR3nt: TGCGCCAGCAGCTTGGGGGACACGGCTAACAATGAGCAGTTCTTC; abundance: -; j_gene: TRBJ2-1; d_gene: -; v_gene: TRBV5-1
CDR3aa: CASSYSGESGWAGEQFF; CDR3nt: TGTGCCAGCAGTTACTCGGGCGAGAGCGGCTGGGCGGGGGAGCAGTTCTTC; abundance: -; j_gene: TRBJ2-1; d_gene: -; v_gene: TRBV6-7
CDR3aa: CASSQEEYHPAGIQYF; CDR3nt: TGCGCCAGCAGCCAAGAGGAGTATCACCCGGCGGGCATTCAGTACTTC; abundance: once; j_gene: TRBJ2-4; d_gene: -; v_gene: TRBV4-1
CDR3aa: CASSRLDRVNTDTQYF; CDR3nt: TGTGCCAGCAGCCGATTGGACAGGGTAAACACAGATACGCAGTATTTT; abundance: -; j_gene: TRBJ2-3; d_gene: TRBD1; v_gene: TRBV27
CDR3aa: CASSQDLMGQGINEQYF; CDR3nt: TGCGCCAGCAGCCAAGATTTGATGGGACAGGGAATCAACGAGCAGTACTTC; abundance: -; j_gene: TRBJ2-7; d_gene: TRBD1; v_gene: TRBV4-3
CDR3aa: CASAQGRAYEQYF; CDR3nt: TGTGCCAGCGCTCAAGGCAGGGCCTACGAGCAGTACTTC; abundance: -; j_gene: TRBJ2-7; d_gene: -; v_gene: TRBV14
CDR3aa: CASSQDSNGNEQFF; CDR3nt: TGTGCCAGCAGCCAAGATAGCAACGGGAATGAGCAGTTCTTC; abundance: -; j_gene: TRBJ2-1; d_gene: -; v_gene: TRBV4-2
CDR3aa: CAISESEGLAYEQYF; CDR3nt: TGTGCCATCAGCGAATCGGAGGGGCTAGCCTACGAGCAGTACTTC; abundance: -; j_gene: TRBJ2-7; d_gene: -; v_gene: TRBV10-3
CDR3aa: CASSIGTSNYGYTF; CDR3nt: TGTGCCAGTAGTATTGGCACATCTAACTATGGCTACACCTTC; abundance: -; j_gene: TRBJ1-2; d_gene: -; v_gene: TRBV19
CDR3aa: CASSFLAVDEQFF; CDR3nt: TGTGCCAGCAGCTTTTTGGCTGTCGATGAGCAGTTCTTC; abundance: -; j_gene: TRBJ2-1; d_gene: -; v_gene: TRBV5-4
CDR3aa: CASSPGGLAGTEEQYF; CDR3nt: TGTGCCAGCAGCCCTGGGGGACTAGCGGGAACGGAGGAGCAGTACTTC; abundance: few; j_gene: TRBJ2-7; d_gene: TRBD2; v_gene: TRBV11-2
CDR3aa: CSVAQGVVRETQYF; CDR3nt: TGCAGCGTTGCCCAGGGGGTGGTCCGGGAGACCCAGTACTTC; abundance: -; j_gene: TRBJ2-5; d_gene: TRBD1; v_gene: TRBV29-1
CDR3aa: CASSPGVRNEQFF; CDR3nt: TGTGCCAGCAGCCCAGGGGTCCGGAATGAGCAGTTCTTC; abundance: -; j_gene: TRBJ2-1; d_gene: -; v_gene: TRBV7-9
CDR3aa: CAWTEGGRTEAFF; CDR3nt: TGTGCCTGGACTGAGGGAGGGCGGACTGAAGCTTTCTTT; abundance: -; j_gene: TRBJ1-1; d_gene: -; v_gene: TRBV30
CDR3aa: CAWSVGLGEQFF; CDR3nt: TGTGCCTGGAGTGTCGGCCTAGGTGAGCAGTTCTTC; abundance: -; j_gene: TRBJ2-1; d_gene: -; v_gene: TRBV30
CDR3aa: CASSDLAGQETQYF; CDR3nt: TGTGCCAGCAGTGACCTAGCGGGTCAAGAGACCCAGTACTTC; abundance: -; j_gene: TRBJ2-5; d_gene: TRBD2; v_gene: TRBV25-1
CDR3aa: CASSLGPTPGGELFF; CDR3nt: TGTGCCAGCAGCTTAGGCCCTACCCCGGGCGGGGAGCTGTTTTTT; abundance: -; j_gene: TRBJ2-2; d_gene: -; v_gene: TRBV7-2
CDR3aa: CASSLWGLAGVGNEQFF; CDR3nt: TGTGCCAGCAGTTTATGGGGACTAGCGGGAGTAGGGAATGAGCAGTTCTTC; abundance: -; j_gene: TRBJ2-1; d_gene: TRBD2; v_gene: TRBV27
CDR3aa: CASQETGRVYEQYF; CDR3nt: TGTGCCAGCCAGGAGACAGGAAGAGTCTACGAGCAGTACTTC; abundance: -; j_gene: TRBJ2-7; d_gene: -; v_gene: TRBV28
CDR3aa: CASSLVYSGANVLTF; CDR3nt: TGTGCCAGCAGCTTGGTTTACTCTGGGGCCAACGTCCTGACTTTC; abundance: -; j_gene: TRBJ2-6; d_gene: -; v_gene: TRBV5-5
CDR3aa: CASSLGGAGANVLTF; CDR3nt: TGTGCCAGCAGTTTAGGAGGTGCCGGGGCCAACGTCCTGACTTTC; abundance: -; j_gene: TRBJ2-6; d_gene: -; v_gene: TRBV28
CDR3aa: CASSRPGLPEAFF; CDR3nt: TGTGCCAGCAGTAGACCAGGTCTCCCTGAAGCTTTCTTT; abundance: -; j_gene: TRBJ1-1; d_gene: -; v_gene: TRBV6-1
CDR3aa: CASSSPGSETQYF; CDR3nt: TGTGCCAGCAGCTCGCCGGGGAGCGAGACCCAGTACTTC; abundance: -; j_gene: TRBJ2-5; d_gene: -; v_gene: TRBV5-4
CDR3aa: CASSIESDRSSYNEQFF; CDR3nt: TGTGCCAGTAGTATCGAGAGCGATCGAAGCTCCTACAATGAGCAGTTCTTC; abundance: -; j_gene: TRBJ2-1; d_gene: -; v_gene: TRBV19
CDR3aa: CASSYSGGTDTQYF; CDR3nt: TGTGCCAGCAGTTACTCCGGGGGCACAGATACGCAGTATTTT; abundance: -; j_gene: TRBJ2-3; d_gene: -; v_gene: TRBV6-5
CDR3aa: CASSLRRVVKGEETQYF; CDR3nt: TGTGCCAGCAGCTTACGACGAGTAGTCAAGGGGGAAGAGACCCAGTACTTC; abundance: -; j_gene: TRBJ2-5; d_gene: -; v_gene: TRBV7-9